Below, 8 T cell receptor beta chains from the same sample are listed, as sequenced in a study of Graves' ophthalmopathy and Graves' hyperthyroidism. As the template, RNA transcripts were used to amplify TCR beta CDR3 regions. An initial RT-PCR round employing HTBI primers preceded a second-round multiplex PCR. TCRdb fed the multiplex PCR reads into MiXCR, producing one record per CDR3 protein. The profile shows hundreds of thousands of distinct CDR3 sequences, more than 20% of them singletons. Sequenced input: peripheral blood. The origin of the receptors is a woman in her late teens or twenties with stable Graves' hyperthyroidism.

This clonotype has a count of ten or more. The chain uses TRBV14 and TRBJ1-1, with unresolved D. The CDR3 spans 11 residues. The germline CDR1 and CDR2 sequences are SGHDN and FVKESK. V was pared by 1 base and J by 11 bases, with 8 bases between. The CDR3 coding sequence is TGTGCCAGCAGCCAAGGACTCCGGGCTTTCTTT. Translating gives CASSQGLRAFF.

The chain links TRBV27 to TRBJ2-7, with 8 bases fitting TRBD1. The CDR3 is 14 amino acids. Germline assignment: CDR1 MNHEY and CDR2 SMNVEV (reference sequence). The V segment lost 5 bases and the J segment 2 bases; nucleotides outside the gene matches: 5. CDR3 loop: CASSRDRPPYEQYF. Written as DNA, the CDR3 is TGTGCCAGCAGTAGGGACAGGCCCCCCTACGAGCAGTACTTC.

This clonotype was recorded at least ten times. The chain employs TRBV28 and TRBJ2-7; D is undetermined. The CDR3 sequence is 15 residues long. With 2 bases removed from V and 6 bases from J, the gap between germline ends came to 17 bases. Germline V gives CDR1 MDHEN, CDR2 SYDVKM. CDR3: CASSLTAPLRSEQYF. Here the CDR3 DNA reads TGTGCCAGCAGTTTAACGGCCCCGCTGAGAAGCGAGCAGTACTTC.

Details on this clonotype: As the CDR3 is not closed by the conserved phenylalanine or tryptophan, this likely results from a read error. The J gene is TRBJ2-6, the V gene TRBV11-1; a possible D gene is TRBD1 (5 bases). Trimming removed 0 bases at V and 2 bases at J, with 20 bases between. CDR3 length equals 20 residues. Germline CDR1 is SGHAT and CDR2 is FQDESV (reference sequence). The CDR3 reads CASSLARVLGPPPGANVLTL. CDR3 sequence (DNA): TGTGCCAGCAGCTTAGCCCGCGTTTTGGGGCCGCCCCCTGGGGCCAACGTCCTGACTCTC.

The chain recombines TRBV7-9 with TRBJ1-6; no reliable D call. The CDR3 spans 12 residues. Trimming took 0 bases from V and 12 from J, leaving 6 bases between them. The germline V gene encodes CDR1 SEHNR and CDR2 FQNEAQ (reference sequence). CDR3 sequence (DNA): TGTGCCAGCAGCTTAGCGCGGGTACCCCTCCACTTT. Amino acids: CASSLARVPLHF.

This clonotype was recorded many times. This chain joins TRBV4-3 and TRBJ1-2, with D possibly matching TRBD1 (6 bases). Looked up from germline, CDR1 is LGHNA and CDR2 is YSLEER. CDR3 length: 14 residues. V was trimmed by 3 bases and J by 4 bases, leaving 12 bases between them. CDR3 loop: CASSQGRGVYGYTF. CDR3 DNA sequence: TGCGCCAGCAGCCAGGGCAGGGGAGTCTATGGCTACACCTTC.

The table lists this clonotype with many counts. The chain uses TRBV18 and TRBJ1-2, with 8 nucleotides matching TRBD1. This CDR3 spans 15 amino acids. J gave up 3 bases and V 4 bases, and 7 bases lay outside the gene matches. Per the germline V gene, CDR1 is KGHSH and CDR2 is LQKENI. CDR3 in DNA: TGTGCCAGCTCACGACAGGGGTCAATAGACTATGGCTACACCTTC. Translation gives CASSRQGSIDYGYTF.

This clonotype was counted at least ten times. The chain couples TRBV29-1 to TRBJ2-5; either TRBD1 or TRBD2 may fit D (6 bases each). Per the germline V gene, CDR1 is SQVTM and CDR2 is ANQGSEA. Trimming took off 3 bases at V and 1 base at J, with 9 bases between the two ends. This CDR3 spans 13 amino acids. The CDR3 region has the DNA TGCAGCGTTGATGGGGGGCTCCAAGAGACCCAGTACTTC. Translation gives CSVDGGLQETQYF. Full variable domain (missing parts from reference TRBV29-1 and TRBJ2-5): SAVISQKPSRDICQRGTSLTIQCQVDSQVTMMFWYRQQPGQSLTLIATANQGSEATYESGFVIDKFPISRPNLTFSTLTVSNMSPEDSSIYLCSVDGGLQETQYFGPGTRLLVL.